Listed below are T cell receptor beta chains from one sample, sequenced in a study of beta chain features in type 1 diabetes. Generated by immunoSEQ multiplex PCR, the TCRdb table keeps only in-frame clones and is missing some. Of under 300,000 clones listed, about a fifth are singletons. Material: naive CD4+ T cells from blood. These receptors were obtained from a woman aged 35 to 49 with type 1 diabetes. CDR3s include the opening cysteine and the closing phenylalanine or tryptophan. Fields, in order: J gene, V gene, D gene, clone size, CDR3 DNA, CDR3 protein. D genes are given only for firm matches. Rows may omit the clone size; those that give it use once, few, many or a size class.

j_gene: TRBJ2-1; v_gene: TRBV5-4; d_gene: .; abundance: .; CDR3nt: TGTGCCAGCAATTCGGGGGATGAGCAGTTCTTC; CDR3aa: CASNSGDEQFF
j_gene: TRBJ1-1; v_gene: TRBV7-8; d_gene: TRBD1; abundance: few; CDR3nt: TGTGCCAGCAGCCTTACCTGGACAGGGTTGAACACTGAAGCTTTCTTT; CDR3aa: CASSLTWTGLNTEAFF
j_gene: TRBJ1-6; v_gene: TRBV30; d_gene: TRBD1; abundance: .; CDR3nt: TGTGCCTGTATCACGCCATATGGGACAGGGGACTCACCCCTCCACTTT; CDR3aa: CACITPYGTGDSPLHF
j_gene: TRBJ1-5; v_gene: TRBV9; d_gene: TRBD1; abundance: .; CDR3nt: TGTGCCAGCAGCGTCGGACAGGGAAGAAATCAGCCCCAGCATTTT; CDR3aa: CASSVGQGRNQPQHF
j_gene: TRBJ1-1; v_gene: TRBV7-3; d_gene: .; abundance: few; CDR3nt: TGTGCCAGCAGCAACTCAGGGAACACTGAAGCTTTCTTT; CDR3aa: CASSNSGNTEAFF
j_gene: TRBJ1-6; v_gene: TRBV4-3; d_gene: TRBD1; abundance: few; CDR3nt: TGCGCCAGCAGCCAGGGGGGGACAGGGAATTCACCCCTCCACTTT; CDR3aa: CASSQGGTGNSPLHF
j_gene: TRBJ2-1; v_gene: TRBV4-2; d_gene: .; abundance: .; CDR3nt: TGTGCCAGCAAGGGGCAGGGAACGTACAATGAGCAGTTCTTC; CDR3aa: CASKGQGTYNEQFF
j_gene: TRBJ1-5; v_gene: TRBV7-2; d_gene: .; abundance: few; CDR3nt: TGTGCCAGCAGCTCCAGGGGAGACTTGGGCAATCAGCCCCAGCATTTT; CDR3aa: CASSSRGDLGNQPQHF
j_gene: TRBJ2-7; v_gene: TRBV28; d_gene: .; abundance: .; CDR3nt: TGTGCCAGCATCCGAAGCGGCTTCTACGAGCAGTACTTC; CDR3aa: CASIRSGFYEQYF
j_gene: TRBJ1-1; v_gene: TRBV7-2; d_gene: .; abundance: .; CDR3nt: TGTGCCAGCAGCCAGGACACTGAAGCTTTCTTT; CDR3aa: CASSQDTEAFF
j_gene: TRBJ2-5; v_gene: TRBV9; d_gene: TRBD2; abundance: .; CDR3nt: TGTGCCAGCAGCGTAGCTTCGGGGGCTAGCGGGGATCAAGAGACCCAGTACTTC; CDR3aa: CASSVASGASGDQETQYF
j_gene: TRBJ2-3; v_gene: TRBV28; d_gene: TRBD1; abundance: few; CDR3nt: TGTGCCAGCAGTTTAAGTTCAGGGGGCGGGACAGATACGCAGTATTTT; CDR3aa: CASSLSSGGGTDTQYF
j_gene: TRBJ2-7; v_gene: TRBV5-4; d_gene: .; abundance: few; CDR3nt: TGTGCCAGCAGCTTGGCCATGGGTAGGGAGGCATTC; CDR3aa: CASSLAMGREAF
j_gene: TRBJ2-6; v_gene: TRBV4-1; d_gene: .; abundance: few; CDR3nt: TGCGCCAGCAGCCGGGGAGACCACTCTGGGGCCAACGTCCTGACTTTC; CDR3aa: CASSRGDHSGANVLTF
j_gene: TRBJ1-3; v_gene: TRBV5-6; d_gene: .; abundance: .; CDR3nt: TGTGCCAGTCACACTCCGGGACACGAGGGAGCCATCAGGGATTTT; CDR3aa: CASHTPGHEGAIRDF
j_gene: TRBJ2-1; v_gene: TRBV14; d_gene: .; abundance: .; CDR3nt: TGTGCCAGCAGCCAAGGGGACTGGTGGTCTAGCTATGAGCAGTTCTTC; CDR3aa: CASSQGDWWSSYEQFF
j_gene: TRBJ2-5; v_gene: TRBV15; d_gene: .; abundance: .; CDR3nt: TGTGCCACCAGCAGATCAGAAGAGACCCAGTACTTC; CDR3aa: CATSRSEETQYF
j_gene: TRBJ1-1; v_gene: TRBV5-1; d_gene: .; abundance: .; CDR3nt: TGCGCCAGCAGCCTTAAGGGGGACACTGAAGCTTTCTTT; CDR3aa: CASSLKGDTEAFF
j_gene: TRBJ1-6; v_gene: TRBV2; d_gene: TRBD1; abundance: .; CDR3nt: TGTGCCAGCATGGGGACAGGGGGAAGTTCACCCCTCCACTTT; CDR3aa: CASMGTGGSSPLHF
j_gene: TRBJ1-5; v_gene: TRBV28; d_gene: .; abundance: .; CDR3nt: TGTGCCAGCAGACAGGGACCCCAGCCCCAGCATTTT; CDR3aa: CASRQGPQPQHF
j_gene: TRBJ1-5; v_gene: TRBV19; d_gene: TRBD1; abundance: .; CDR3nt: TGTGCCAGTAGTAGCGGGACAGGGGTTCAGCCCCAGCATTTT; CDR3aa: CASSSGTGVQPQHF
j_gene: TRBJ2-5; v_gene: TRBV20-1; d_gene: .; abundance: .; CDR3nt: TGCAGTGCTAGAGAGAGGGAGACCCAGTACTTC; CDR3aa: CSARERETQYF
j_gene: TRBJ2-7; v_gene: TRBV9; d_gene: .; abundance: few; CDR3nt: TGTGCCAGCAGCCCGCGGACTACCCCCTCCTACGAGCAGTACTTC; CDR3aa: CASSPRTTPSYEQYF